These 26 T cell receptor beta chains came from one sample sequenced in a study of blood T cell repertoires in COVID-19. The assay was immunoSEQ multiplex PCR, and TCRdb's table has in-frame clones only and misses some. Of 250,000 or so clones listed, approximately 78% are singletons. Input material: peripheral blood. All receptors derive from a woman aged 18-29 years with acute or convalescent COVID-19.

The CDR3 DNA reads as TGTGCCAGCACCAACCCGACTAGCTCCTACGAGCAGTACTTC. Translation: CASTNPTSSYEQYF. V and J are TRBV6-6 and TRBJ2-7; perhaps TRBD2 as D (6 bases). The germline CDR1 and CDR2 sequences are MNHNY and SVGAGI (reference sequence). The ends were cut back, 7 bases at V and 0 bases at J, with 13 bases in the middle. The CDR3 has 14 residues.

The table lists this clone with a count of one. V and J are TRBV9 and TRBJ1-1; tentative D call: TRBD1 (5 bases). This CDR3 is built from 15 residues. V lost 3 bases, J lost 2 bases, and 14 bases lay in between. CDR1 is SGDLS, CDR2 YYNGEE, per germline. The CDR3 sequence is CASSATDTPNTEAFF. The CDR3, as DNA: TGTGCCAGCAGCGCCACGGACACTCCTAACACTGAAGCTTTCTTT.

This sequence joins TRBV29-1 and TRBJ1-2; 7 bases align to TRBD1. The trim removed 6 bases at V and 8 bases at J, leaving 12 bases unmatched. The germline V gene encodes CDR1 SQVTM and CDR2 ANQGSEA. This CDR3 has 13 residues. CDR3 nucleotide sequence: TGCAGCGTGGGTGTGGAGGGGGCGCGAGGCTACACCTTC. Its translation: CSVGVEGARGYTF.

This clone occurred once. The rearrangement joins TRBV6-6 to TRBJ2-7; 9 bases match TRBD1. The V segment lost 4 bases and the J segment 2 bases; nucleotides outside the gene matches: 3. CDR1 and CDR2 (germline): MNHNY, SVGAGI (reference sequence). The CDR3 runs 14 residues. The CDR3 protein is CASSWGQGTYEQYF. The CDR3 coding sequence is TGTGCCAGCAGTTGGGGACAGGGTACCTACGAGCAGTACTTC.

The J gene is TRBJ1-3, the V gene TRBV5-1; D is possibly TRBD1 (5 bases). Germline CDR1 SGHRS, CDR2 YFSETQ. The CDR3 contains 16 residues. Trimming cost V 0 bases and J 0 bases, with 10 bases left between them. CDR3 bases: TGCGCCAGCAGCTTGGTGACGGGGGACTCTGGAAACACCATATATTTT. Translating gives CASSLVTGDSGNTIYF.

CDR3 protein: CASSFATTQGASYEQYF. CDR3 DNA: TGTGCCAGCAGCTTCGCTACCACGCAGGGGGCGTCCTACGAGCAGTACTTC. The J gene is TRBJ2-7, the V gene TRBV7-6, with TRBD1 matching over 8 bases. There are 17 residues in the CDR3. The junction had 11 bases not matched to a gene; V was cut back by 3 bases and J by 1 base. CDR1 SGHVS and CDR2 FNYEAQ come from the germline V gene.

This rearrangement joins TRBV15 to TRBJ1-6; TRBD1 aligns across 7 bases. V shed 6 bases, J shed 4 bases, and the junction held 6 bases outside the gene matches. This CDR3 has 15 residues. Germline V CDR1 and CDR2: LNHNV, YYDKDF (reference sequence). The chain's CDR3 is CATRAPGQYNSPLHF. The CDR3 coding sequence is TGTGCCACCAGGGCTCCGGGACAGTATAATTCACCCCTCCACTTT.

The chain employs TRBV28 and TRBJ1-6; perhaps TRBD1 as D (5 bases). V gave up 1 base and J gave up 6 bases, with 10 bases separating them. The CDR3 totals 15 residues. The germline V gene has CDR1 MDHEN and CDR2 SYDVKM. The CDR3 here is CASSLLAGGNSPLHF. The DNA for the CDR3 is TGTGCCAGCAGTTTATTAGCCGGGGGTAATTCACCCCTCCACTTT.

This chain uses TRBV6-6 with TRBJ2-7; 8 bases are a match to TRBD2. This CDR3 spans 15 amino acids. The germline V gene encodes CDR1 MNHNY and CDR2 SVGAGI (reference sequence). Unmatched junction bases numbered 8, after V lost 6 bases and J lost 1 base. CDR3 nucleotide sequence: TGTGCCAGCAGCGCCGGACTAGCTGGTTCCTACGAGCAGTACTTC. Protein sequence: CASSAGLAGSYEQYF.

This chain uses TRBV7-6 with TRBJ2-7, with 8 bases that match TRBD1. The CDR3 extends over 14 amino acids. Germline V gene data show CDR1 as SGHVS and CDR2 as FNYEAQ. Losses at the gene ends were 6 bases for V and 5 bases for J; bases not matched to a gene: 9. CDR3 bases: TGTGCCAGCAGTCCTGGACAGGGTCGCGACGAGCAGTACTTC. Its translation: CASSPGQGRDEQYF.

This rearrangement joins TRBV27 to TRBJ2-1; 7 bases align to TRBD1. The CDR3 runs to 13 residues. CDR1 is MNHEY, CDR2 SMNVEV, per germline (reference sequence). V lost 3 bases to trimming and J lost 8 bases; unmatched junction nucleotides: 4. The CDR3 loop is CASSLSRGHEQFF. CDR3 in DNA: TGTGCCAGCAGTTTGTCGAGGGGGCATGAGCAGTTCTTC.

The gene calls are TRBV28 and TRBJ2-1; a weak D match, TRBD2 (5 bases). The CDR3 extends over 17 amino acids. Trimming took 2 bases from V and 7 from J, leaving 21 bases between them. CDR1 and CDR2 from the germline V gene are MDHEN and SYDVKM. The CDR3 sequence: CASSLRRGLVGANEQFF. Written as DNA, the CDR3 is TGTGCCAGCAGTTTAAGACGCGGGCTAGTTGGCGCGAATGAGCAGTTCTTC.

V is TRBV6-2 or TRBV6-3 and J is TRBJ2-2; TRBD1 is a possible D gene (5 bases). The V gene's germline CDR1 is MNHEY and CDR2 SVGEGT. V lost 5 bases to trimming and J lost 0 bases, with 10 bases between them. The CDR3 contains 15 residues. The CDR3 sequence: CASSKQDTNTGELFF. The CDR3 nucleotides read TGTGCCAGCAGTAAACAGGACACGAACACCGGGGAGCTGTTTTTT.

V usage is TRBV7-6 and J usage is TRBJ2-7; weak D call: TRBD2 (6 bases). Germline V gene sequence: CDR1 SGHVS, CDR2 FNYEAQ. Trimming left V 2 bases short and J 5 bases short, with 13 bases between. The CDR3 has 14 amino acids. The CDR3 here is CASSLNAGYHEQYF. The DNA for the CDR3 is TGTGCCAGCAGCTTAAATGCGGGGTACCACGAGCAGTACTTC.

This clone was observed a handful of times. The chain recombines TRBV4-2 with TRBJ2-5, with no clear D. CDR3 length equals 16 residues. Germline V gives CDR1 LGHNA, CDR2 YNFKEQ. Trimming left V 1 base short and J 1 base short, with 13 bases between. CDR3 residues: CASSQVGAEPQETQYF. The DNA for the CDR3 is TGTGCCAGCAGCCAAGTCGGTGCGGAACCCCAAGAGACCCAGTACTTC.

This sequence joins TRBV6-5 and TRBJ2-1; 10 bases agree with TRBD2. J lost 7 bases, V lost 6 bases, and 9 bases had no gene match. CDR1 MNHEY and CDR2 SVGAGI come from the germline V gene. The CDR3 is made up of 15 amino acids. The CDR3 reads CASRTTSGEFNEQFF. CDR3 nucleotide sequence: TGTGCCAGCAGAACTACTAGCGGGGAGTTTAATGAGCAGTTCTTC.

CDR3 coding DNA: TGTGCCAGCAGCTTAGAAGGGACGGGAGGCGGTTCACCCCTCCACTTT. This gives the protein CASSLEGTGGGSPLHF. The chain carries TRBV13 and TRBJ1-6, with D possibly matching TRBD1 (5 bases). V was cut by 1 base and J by 9 bases, with 16 bases left in between. The CDR3 length is 16 residues. Germline CDR1 PRHDT, CDR2 FYEKMQ (reference sequence).

The gene calls are TRBV10-2 and TRBJ2-7; TRBD1 agrees at 10 bases. V shed 6 bases, J shed 2 bases, and the junction held 4 bases outside the gene matches. This CDR3 is built from 14 residues. Germline-derived CDR1 and CDR2 are WSHSY and SAAADI. The chain's CDR3 is CASRPGQGTYEQYF. In DNA form, the CDR3 reads TGCGCCAGCAGGCCGGGACAGGGGACCTACGAGCAGTACTTC.

J is TRBJ2-1 and V is TRBV2; a weak D match, TRBD2 (6 bases). Per the germline V gene, CDR1 is SNHLY and CDR2 is FYNNEI. Trimming shortened V by 1 base and J by 6 bases, and 10 bases separated the two germline ends. The CDR3 covers 14 residues. CDR3 sequence (DNA): TGTGCCAGCAGTGAAGTGGGACTGATCAATGAGCAGTTCTTC. Its protein is CASSEVGLINEQFF.

V gene TRBV9 combines with J gene TRBJ2-2, with a tentative D call TRBD1 (6 bases). Trimming took off 6 bases at V and 5 bases at J, with 17 bases between the two ends. The CDR3 loop spans 15 amino acids. The germline gives CDR1 SGDLS, CDR2 YYNGEE. CDR3 loop: CASTPMGAETGELFF. For the CDR3, the DNA is TGTGCCAGCACCCCGATGGGGGCTGAGACCGGGGAGCTGTTTTTT. Full variable domain (rest looked up from reference TRBV9 and TRBJ2-2): DSGVTQTPKHLITATGQRVTLRCSPRSGDLSVYWYQQSLDQGLQFLIQYYNGEERAKGNILERFSAQQFPDLHSELNLSSLELGDSALYFCASTPMGAETGELFFGEGSRLTVL.

This clone was counted only a few times. The chain combines TRBV3-1 (or the pseudogene TRBV3-2) with TRBJ2-3; maybe TRBD2 (6 bases). The CDR3 runs 14 residues. The germline V gene has CDR1 LGHDT and CDR2 YNNKEL (reference sequence). V was trimmed by 5 bases and J by 0 bases, leaving 9 bases between them. The CDR3 DNA reads TGTGCCAGCAGCTGGAGCGGGAGCACAGATACGCAGTATTTT. Its translation: CASSWSGSTDTQYF.

The chain has TRBV7-8 and TRBJ1-2; 9 bases line up with TRBD1. Germline V gene data show CDR1 as SGHVS and CDR2 as FQNEAQ. This CDR3 has 15 residues. The junction had 12 bases not matched to a gene; V was cut back by 5 bases and J by 8 bases. The CDR3 here is CASSPVTGGAGGYTF. The DNA for the CDR3 is TGTGCCAGCAGCCCAGTCACAGGGGGCGCCGGGGGCTACACCTTC. The variable domain in full, completed from reference TRBV7-8 and TRBJ1-2, reads GAGVSQSPRYKVAKRGQDVALRCDPISGHVSLFWYQQALGQGPEFLTYFQNEAQLDKSGLPSDRFFAERPEGSVSTLKIQRTQQEDSAVYLCASSPVTGGAGGYTFGSGTRLTVV.

The chain recombines TRBV28 with TRBJ2-5; maybe TRBD2 (6 bases). The CDR3 has 15 residues. Germline V CDR1 and CDR2: MDHEN, SYDVKM. V lost 1 base and J lost 1, with 10 bases in between. The CDR3 is CASSLLAALQETQYF. The CDR3 DNA reads TGTGCCAGCAGTTTATTAGCGGCACTCCAAGAGACCCAGTACTTC.

The J gene is TRBJ1-4, the V gene TRBV6-1, with 7 bases identical to TRBD1. The J segment lost 5 bases and the V segment lost 2 bases, leaving 5 bases of the junction unmatched. CDR1 MNHNS and CDR2 SASEGT come from the germline V gene. The length of the CDR3 is 15 residues. This CDR3 reads CASSERQGRNEKLFF. Written as DNA, the CDR3 is TGTGCCAGCAGTGAACGACAGGGAAGGAATGAAAAACTGTTTTTT.

This clone is a singleton in its sample. V is TRBV7-9 and J is TRBJ2-7; 11 positions agree with TRBD1. The ends lost 4 bases at V and 2 bases at J; junction bases unmatched: 10. CDR1 and CDR2 (germline): SEHNR, FQNEAQ (reference sequence). This CDR3 has 17 residues. In nucleotides, the CDR3 is TGTGCCAGCAGCTCCCCCGACCCGGGACAGGGGGCCTACGAGCAGTACTTC. Amino acids: CASSSPDPGQGAYEQYF.

The chain joins TRBV15 to TRBJ2-5; 9 nucleotides agree with TRBD2. J gave up 13 bases and V 5 bases, and 11 bases lay outside the gene matches. Per the germline V gene, CDR1 is LNHNV and CDR2 is YYDKDF (reference sequence). The CDR3 covers 13 residues. The DNA of the CDR3 is TGTGCCACCAGCCCCACAGAAAGGACTAGCGCGTACTTC. It encodes CATSPTERTSAYF.